The 32 T cell receptor beta chains in this list originate from one sample, sequenced in a study of blood T cells in healthy people across ages. Combining a sample-barcoded 5' primer with a J-beta primer mix, a second PCR ran for roughly 6 to 11 cycles. TCRdb reprocessed the 5' RACE reads via MiXCR and lists one record per CDR3 protein. The sample includes hundreds of thousands of distinct CDR3 sequences, around 32% seen only once; the top ten take less than 20%. Sequenced input: blood. These receptors were taken from a woman of 80 years or more in good health.

In its sample, this clonotype was seen many times. The rearrangement uses TRBV5-1 and TRBJ1-2, with a possible D match to TRBD1 (6 bases). The CDR3 is made up of 13 amino acids. The germline V and J ends were trimmed by 4 bases and 5 bases, with 12 bases remaining between them. Germline CDR1 reads SGHRS; CDR2 reads YFSETQ. The CDR3: CASSPGQPYGYTF. The CDR3 DNA is TGCGCCAGCAGCCCAGGACAGCCTTATGGCTACACCTTC.

This clonotype was counted ten times or more. The CDR3 DNA follows: TGTGCCAGCAGCTTAGTGGCGGGGAACTACGAGCAGTACTTC. Protein sequence: CASSLVAGNYEQYF. V and J are TRBV7-2 and TRBJ2-7; tentatively, D is TRBD2 (6 bases). Trimming stripped 1 base from V and 3 bases from J, with 10 bases between. This CDR3 has 14 residues. The germline CDR1 and CDR2 sequences are SGHTA and FQGNSA.

V and J are TRBV5-1 and TRBJ1-1; D is possibly TRBD1 (5 bases). CDR3 length: 15 amino acids. V lost 2 bases and J 1 base, leaving 12 bases between the germline ends. Germline CDR1 reads SGHRS; CDR2 reads YFSETQ. CDR3 coding DNA: TGCGCCAGCAGCTTCCGCGGGGGGTGGAACACTGAAGCTTTCTTT. Its translation: CASSFRGGWNTEAFF.

With respect to this clonotype: Being one base from a much bigger clone, this may be a read error. This rearrangement joins TRBV3-1 to TRBJ2-6; 10 bases fit TRBD1. The V gene's germline CDR1 is LGHDT and CDR2 YNNKEL (reference sequence). Trimming took 3 bases from V and 2 from J; bases not matched to a gene: 4. CDR3 size: 17 residues. The chain's CDR3 is CASSHEGQGTGANVLTF. The CDR3 DNA reads TGTGCCAGCAGCCATGAGGGACAGGGGACTGGGGCCAACGTCCTGACTTTC.

V is TRBV5-1 and J is TRBJ2-2, with 7 bases matching TRBD1. V trimming: 3 bases; J trimming: 4 bases; junction bases outside the gene matches: 6. Germline V lookup: CDR1 SGHRS, CDR2 YFSETQ. The CDR3 runs 15 residues. The CDR3 is CASSSGQTCTGELFF. The CDR3 DNA reads TGCGCCAGCAGCTCGGGACAGACCTGCACCGGGGAGCTGTTTTTT.

In this sample, this clonotype turned up many times. The V and J genes are TRBV6-1 and TRBJ2-5; perhaps TRBD2 as D (5 bases). The CDR3 contains 12 residues. Deletions cut 7 bases from V and 11 bases from J, with 17 bases between. Germline loops: CDR1 MNHNS, CDR2 SASEGT. The CDR3 is CASMTGREEQYF. In DNA form, the CDR3 reads TGTGCCAGCATGACGGGGAGAGAAGAGCAGTACTTC.

This clonotype has at least ten counts. The CDR3 DNA is TGTGCCAGCAGCTTAGGTTCGGGGAACTATGGCTACACCTTC. This sequence encodes CASSLGSGNYGYTF. The chain is built from TRBV7-2 and TRBJ1-2; D not certain. From germline, CDR1 is SGHTA and CDR2 FQGNSA. CDR3 length: 14 amino acids. V lost 1 base, J lost 2 bases, and 8 bases lay in between.

This clonotype was seen many times. The chain recombines TRBV2 with TRBJ2-7; TRBD1 matches at 7 bases. The junction had 11 bases not matched to a gene; V was cut back by 6 bases and J by 3 bases. The CDR3 has 15 residues. Germline V gives CDR1 SNHLY, CDR2 FYNNEI. Here the CDR3 DNA reads TGTGCCAGCAGGAGTAGACAGGGAGTAGTCTACGAGCAGTACTTC. It specifies CASRSRQGVVYEQYF.

This clonotype was found once. V is TRBV11-1 and J is TRBJ2-1; 13 bases agree with TRBD2. This CDR3 region has 16 residues. Germline V lookup: CDR1 SGHAT, CDR2 FQDESV (reference sequence). With V trimmed by 6 bases and J by 5 bases, 7 bases remained unmatched. The CDR3 region is CASSWTSGSVDNEQFF. The CDR3 coding sequence is TGTGCCAGCAGTTGGACTAGCGGGAGTGTGGACAATGAGCAGTTCTTC.

The sample holds many counts of this clonotype. The chain links TRBV7-9 to TRBJ2-3; 11 bases align to TRBD2. The V and J ends lost 5 bases and 5 bases, in that order; junction bases with no gene match: 12. This CDR3 spans 17 amino acids. The germline CDR1 and CDR2 sequences are SEHNR and FQNEAQ (reference sequence). The CDR3 nucleotides are TGTGCCAGCAGCGGACGCTTTAGCGGGGGGGCCAGAGATACGCAGTATTTT. This encodes CASSGRFSGGARDTQYF.

This clonotype was detected ten times or more. The chain links TRBV5-5 to TRBJ1-2; 8 bases map to TRBD1. Germline V gene data show CDR1 as SGHKS and CDR2 as YYEKEE (reference sequence). After removal of 4 bases from V and 7 bases from J, the junction contained 12 bases not matched to a gene. This CDR3 is 15 amino acids long. CDR3 sequence: CASSREVRGLAGYTF. CDR3 DNA: TGTGCCAGCAGCAGAGAGGTCAGGGGGCTTGCTGGCTACACCTTC. Together with reference TRBV5-5 and TRBJ1-2, the CDR3 gives the full variable domain: DAGVTQSPTHLIKTRGQQVTLRCSPISGHKSVSWYQQVLGQGPQFIFQYYEKEERGRGNFPDRFSARQFPNYSSELNVNALLLGDSALYLCASSREVRGLAGYTFGSGTRLTVV.

This rearrangement joins TRBV29-1 to TRBJ2-4, with a weak D call TRBD1 (6 bases). The J call may be faulty, since TRBJ2-7 better matches the DNA end. The CDR3 covers 12 residues. Germline CDR1 and CDR2: SQVTM and ANQGSEA. CDR3 coding DNA: TGCAGCGTTTTGGGGCAGGGGTACGAGCAGTACTTC. As protein: CSVLGQGYEQYF.

This clonotype has at least ten counts. The chain joins TRBV7-2 to TRBJ1-6; D is possibly TRBD1 (5 bases). The germline V gene encodes CDR1 SGHTA and CDR2 FQGNSA. The CDR3 extends over 20 amino acids. Trimming stripped 1 base from V and 7 bases from J, with 26 bases between. Here the CDR3 reads CASSLVGLKGRISVNSPLHF. The CDR3 DNA follows: TGTGCCAGCAGCTTAGTGGGGCTAAAAGGGCGGATCTCCGTAAATTCACCCCTCCACTTT. Full variable domain (remainder filled in from reference TRBV7-2 and TRBJ1-6): GAGVSQSPSNKVTEKGKDVELRCDPISGHTALYWYRQSLGQGLEFLIYFQGNSAPDKSGLPSDRFSAERTGGSVSTLTIQRTQQEDSAVYLCASSLVGLKGRISVNSPLHFGNGTRLTVT.

This clonotype was seen only a few times. One junction end does not reproduce the germline sequence, and a read error may be involved. The V call is TRBV9, the J call TRBJ1-1; unclear D gene. CDR3 length: 15 residues. Germline CDR1 SGDLS, CDR2 YYNGEE. The CDR3 spells CASSVVSSMNTEAFF. The CDR3 nucleotides read TGTGCCAGCAGCGTAGTGAGCAGTATGAACACTGAAGCCTTCTTT.

This clonotype was picked up many times. The rearrangement links TRBV5-1 to TRBJ1-6, with 9 nucleotides matching TRBD1. Trimming at V came to 4 bases and at J to 8 bases, leaving 4 bases not matched to a gene. The CDR3 is 14 residues long. Per germline, CDR1 SGHRS and CDR2 YFSETQ. The CDR3 nucleotides read TGCGCCAGCAGCCATAGACAGGGGGATTCACCCCTCCACTTT. Its protein product is CASSHRQGDSPLHF.

In its sample, this clonotype was seen a few times. This rearrangement joins TRBV23-1 to TRBJ2-6; TRBD2 aligns across 7 bases. TRBV23-1 is placed among ORFs of uncertain function. The ends lost 2 bases at V and 2 bases at J; junction bases unmatched: 6. CDR3 length: 17 amino acids. The DNA of the CDR3 is TGCGCCAGCAGTCAACCTGAGGGAGGGACTGGGGCCAACGTCCTGACTTTC. This sequence encodes CASSQPEGGTGANVLTF.

This clonotype was observed a few times. The V and J genes are TRBV7-9 and TRBJ2-3; 11 positions match TRBD2. V trimming: 5 bases; J trimming: 2 bases; junction bases outside the gene matches: 12. The CDR3 extends over 18 amino acids. Germline assignment: CDR1 SEHNR and CDR2 FQNEAQ (reference sequence). DNA of the CDR3: TGTGCCAGCAGCCCCCGGATAGCGGGGGGGATTAACACAGATACGCAGTATTTT. This sequence encodes CASSPRIAGGINTDTQYF.

The chain is built from TRBV7-3 and TRBJ2-7, with a weak D call TRBD1 (5 bases). The V gene's germline CDR1 is SGHTA and CDR2 FQGTGA. The length of the CDR3 is 13 residues. Trimming removed 0 bases from V and 6 bases from J, with 9 bases in between. The CDR3 DNA reads as TGTGCCAGCAGCTTAACGTTGACAGCCGAGCAGTACTTC. Amino acid sequence: CASSLTLTAEQYF.

Concerning this clonotype: This sequence may be a read error, since a much larger clone differs from it by one base. V gene TRBV6-6 combines with J gene TRBJ2-1; 9 bases are a match to TRBD2. The junction had 8 bases not matched to a gene; V was cut back by 0 bases and J by 5 bases. Germline assignment: CDR1 MNHNY and CDR2 SVGAGI (reference sequence). The CDR3 contains 17 residues. The CDR3 reads CASSYSMGSGGHNEQFF. The CDR3 DNA reads TGTGCCAGCAGTTACTCGATGGGTAGCGGGGGCCACAATGAGCAGTTCTTC.

This clonotype was recorded many times. The CDR3 DNA reads as TGTGCCAGCAGCGTACCCCACTATGGCTACACCTTC. Its protein is CASSVPHYGYTF. The V call is TRBV9, the J call TRBJ1-2; the D is unclear. V dropped 1 base and J dropped 3 bases, with 4 bases sitting between them. The CDR3 has 12 amino acids. Germline lookup yields CDR1 SGDLS and CDR2 YYNGEE.

This clonotype has more than one count but fewer than ten. CDR3 residues: CSARGQANEKLFF. The CDR3 DNA sequence: TGCAGTGCTAGAGGTCAGGCTAATGAAAAACTGTTTTTT. This chain uses TRBV20-1 with TRBJ1-4; D gene unclear. CDR1 and CDR2 from the germline V gene are DFQATT and SNEGSKA (reference sequence). The V gene lost 1 base and the J gene lost 3 bases, with 6 bases spanning the gap. This CDR3 is 13 amino acids long.

This clonotype was counted many times. The genes are TRBV6-1 and TRBJ1-4; TRBD1 agrees at 7 bases. CDR1 MNHNS and CDR2 SASEGT come from the germline V gene. Trimming took 3 bases from V and 7 from J; bases not matched to a gene: 5. This CDR3 has 14 amino acids. The CDR3 here is CASSDTPGGEKLFF. The CDR3 DNA is TGTGCCAGCAGTGACACACCAGGGGGTGAAAAACTGTTTTTT.

Ten or more counts support this clonotype. The rearrangement uses TRBV20-1 and TRBJ2-7; 7 positions match TRBD1. The CDR3 has 13 amino acids. The J segment lost 2 bases and the V segment lost 5 bases, leaving 6 bases of the junction unmatched. CDR1 and CDR2 from the germline V gene are DFQATT and SNEGSKA (reference sequence). CDR3 in DNA: TGCAGTGCTTCCTGGACAGGCCCCTACGAGCAGTACTTC. As protein: CSASWTGPYEQYF.

This clonotype was counted at least ten times. V usage is TRBV9 and J usage is TRBJ2-5, with TRBD2 identical over 8 bases. CDR1 is SGDLS and CDR2 is YYNGEE in the germline V gene. The CDR3 is 15 residues long. Trimming took 0 bases from V and 2 from J; bases not matched to a gene: 3. In DNA, the CDR3 is TGTGCCAGCAGCGTAGCGGGGGGGCGACAAGAGACCCAGTACTTC. It specifies CASSVAGGRQETQYF.

In its sample, this clonotype was seen a few times. This sequence joins TRBV5-1 and TRBJ1-2, with TRBD1 as a possible D gene (5 bases). The germline V and J ends were trimmed by 3 bases and 7 bases, with 19 bases remaining between them. There are 15 residues in the CDR3. From germline, CDR1 is SGHRS and CDR2 YFSETQ. The CDR3: CASSWGDERVSGYTF. CDR3 DNA sequence: TGCGCCAGCAGCTGGGGGGACGAGAGGGTTTCTGGCTACACCTTC.

This clonotype was counted at least ten times. The J gene is TRBJ2-5, the V gene TRBV6-2 or TRBV6-3; tentative D call: TRBD1 (5 bases). The CDR3 has 16 residues. V was trimmed by 5 bases and J by 1 base, leaving 17 bases between them. Germline V gene lookup returns CDR1 MNHEY and CDR2 SVGEGT. In nucleotides, the CDR3 is TGTGCCAGCAGTCAGGACAAGCGACACCTCCAAGAGACCCAGTACTTC. This gives the protein CASSQDKRHLQETQYF.

This clonotype was detected many times. The chain combines TRBV25-1 with TRBJ1-2, with TRBD1 matching over 7 bases. The germline V gene encodes CDR1 MGHDK and CDR2 SYGVNS. This CDR3 spans 12 amino acids. J lost 6 bases, V lost 10 bases, and 8 bases had no gene match. The CDR3: CATNRGGNGYTF. The CDR3 DNA reads TGTGCCACTAACAGGGGAGGCAATGGCTACACCTTC.

On this clonotype itself: It may be a read error: a sequence one base away is much more abundant. CDR3 loop: CALSQMTSCEQYF. DNA for the CDR3: TGTGCCCTTAGTCAGATGACCTCCTGCGAGCAGTACTTC. This rearrangement joins TRBV6-8 to TRBJ2-7, with unresolved D. The CDR3 totals 13 residues. Germline values: CDR1 MNHGY, CDR2 SAAAGT.

Points on this clonotype: This may stem from a read error, because a much larger clone lies one nucleotide away. J is TRBJ2-1 and V is TRBV20-1; either TRBD1 or TRBD2 may supply D (5 bases each). The germline V gene encodes CDR1 DFQATT and CDR2 SNEGSKA (reference sequence). V was pared by 6 bases and J by 12 bases, with 15 bases between. The CDR3 loop spans 11 amino acids. DNA of the CDR3: TGCAGTGCAGGGGACGGTTGGGGGCAGTTCTTC. As protein: CSAGDGWGQFF.

V usage is TRBV5-5 and J usage is TRBJ2-5; D gene unclear. The DNA end lines up better with TRBJ2-7; the J call may be wrong. In germline, CDR1 is SGHKS, CDR2 YYEKEE (reference sequence). The length of the CDR3 is 12 residues. The CDR3 bases are TGTGCCAGCAGCGGGATGGGTCCCGAGCAGTACTTC. Amino acids: CASSGMGPEQYF.

The chain recombines TRBV5-1 with TRBJ1-4; 8 bases line up with TRBD1. Germline V gene sequence: CDR1 SGHRS, CDR2 YFSETQ. Losses at the gene ends were 4 bases for V and 5 bases for J; bases not matched to a gene: 4. The CDR3 totals 14 residues. CDR3 sequence reads: CASSPDRVNEKLFF. The CDR3 DNA is TGCGCCAGCAGCCCGGACAGGGTCAATGAAAAACTGTTTTTT.

The chain is built from TRBV20-1 and TRBJ1-5; D unresolved. The CDR3 contains 15 residues. V dropped 0 bases and J dropped 5 bases, with 14 bases sitting between them. Germline V CDR1 and CDR2: DFQATT, SNEGSKA (reference sequence). CDR3 amino acids: CSARDGAKSDQPQHF. The CDR3 nucleotides are TGCAGTGCTAGAGACGGAGCAAAAAGTGATCAGCCCCAGCATTTT.